Presented here are 26 T cell receptor beta chains from one specimen sequenced in a study of blood T cells in healthy people across ages. For the second PCR, which ran for about 7 to 11 cycles, a sample-barcoded 5' primer and a J-beta primer mix were used. TCRdb fed the 5' RACE reads into MiXCR, producing one record per CDR3 protein. The table shows roughly 700,000 distinct CDR3 sequences, with around half occurring only once. Material for sequencing was blood. The receptors derive from an older woman in good health.

The rearrangement joins TRBV5-1 to TRBJ2-7; TRBD1 matches 7 bases. The CDR3 covers 19 residues. The V and J ends lost 2 bases and 8 bases, in that order; junction bases with no gene match: 25. Looked up from germline, CDR1 is SGHRS and CDR2 is YFSETQ. CDR3 residues: CASSFPGQEVSINPAKQYF. The CDR3 DNA reads as TGCGCCAGCAGCTTCCCCGGACAGGAGGTCAGCATTAACCCTGCCAAGCAGTACTTC.

This clonotype was picked up a small number of times. The V call is TRBV7-9, the J call TRBJ2-1, with a possible D match to TRBD1 (6 bases). Germline V CDR1 and CDR2: SEHNR, FQNEAQ (reference sequence). The CDR3 sequence is 17 residues long. The V end lost 5 bases, the J end lost 4 bases, and 21 bases lay between the germline ends. CDR3 sequence (DNA): TGTGCCAGCAGCGCGGGTCCCGGGACACAGGAATACAATGAGCAGTTCTTC. Amino acid sequence: CASSAGPGTQEYNEQFF.

The rearrangement links TRBV20-1 to TRBJ1-1, with D uncertain. The CDR3 consists of 13 residues. V was trimmed by 5 bases and J by 7 bases, leaving 17 bases between them. Germline lookup yields CDR1 DFQATT and CDR2 SNEGSKA (reference sequence). The CDR3 sequence: CSARSPHLGEAFF. The CDR3, as DNA: TGCAGTGCTCGAAGCCCACATTTGGGTGAAGCTTTCTTT.

In DNA, the CDR3 is TGCAGTGCGCGACGTGCCGGGACTCCCCAAGAGTACAATGAGCAGTACTTC. This codes for CSARRAGTPQEYNEQYF. The rearrangement uses TRBV20-1 and TRBJ2-5; TRBD2 is a possible D gene (6 bases). Trimming pared 6 bases from V and 11 bases from J, leaving 34 bases between. Looked up from germline, CDR1 is DFQATT and CDR2 is SNEGSKA (reference sequence). The CDR3 is 17 residues long.

This clonotype was counted between two and nine times. This sequence joins TRBV6-5 and TRBJ2-2; D remains ambiguous. Germline V gene lookup returns CDR1 MNHEY and CDR2 SVGAGI. The CDR3 has 14 amino acids. V was shortened by 6 bases and J by 5 bases, with 13 bases between the two germline ends. In nucleotides, the CDR3 is TGTGCCAGCAGCGTGGCAAAGAGGACCGGGGAGCTGTTTTTT. The encoded protein is CASSVAKRTGELFF.

For this clonotype: An end of the junction does not agree with germline; a read error may underlie this. The chain uses TRBV20-1 and TRBJ2-1, with a possible D match to TRBD2 (5 bases). The CDR3 loop spans 14 amino acids. Germline V gene lookup returns CDR1 DFQATT and CDR2 SNEGSKA (reference sequence). CDR3 sequence reads: CSARDIEGYDEQFF. The CDR3 nucleotides read TGCAGTGCTAGAGATATCGAGGGCTACGATGAGCAGTTCTTC.

V usage is TRBV7-2 and J usage is TRBJ2-1, with 9 positions matching TRBD2. Germline values: CDR1 SGHTA, CDR2 FQGNSA. This CDR3 is built from 15 residues. V was clipped by 4 bases and J by 1 base; unmatched bases: 2. CDR3 DNA: TGTGCCAGCAGCTATACTAGCGGGTCCTACAATGAGCAGTTCTTC. It codes for CASSYTSGSYNEQFF.

This chain connects TRBV20-1 to TRBJ2-1, with D unclear. The CDR3 is 11 residues long. Germline assignment: CDR1 DFQATT and CDR2 SNEGSKA (reference sequence). Trimming left V 0 bases short and J 11 bases short, with 8 bases between. The CDR3 sequence is CSAREIGQQFF. DNA for the CDR3: TGCAGTGCTAGAGAAATAGGCCAGCAGTTCTTC.

The V gene is TRBV29-1, the J gene TRBJ2-5; TRBD2 matches at 9 bases. Germline CDR1 and CDR2: SQVTM and ANQGSEA. The CDR3 has 18 residues. V lost 1 base and J lost 3; bases outside the gene matches: 15. The CDR3: CSVEAAGGPFGLKETQYF. In DNA form, the CDR3 reads TGCAGCGTTGAAGCGGCGGGAGGGCCATTTGGGTTGAAAGAGACCCAGTACTTC. Looking up the rest from reference TRBV29-1 and TRBJ2-5 gives the full variable domain: SAVISQKPSRDICQRGTSLTIQCQVDSQVTMMFWYRQQPGQSLTLIATANQGSEATYESGFVIDKFPISRPNLTFSTLTVSNMSPEDSSIYLCSVEAAGGPFGLKETQYFGPGTRLLVL.

Concerning this clonotype: The DNA is left out, because the CDR3 cannot be placed on it with certainty; the CDR3 is given as TCRdb lists it. The chain has TRBV29-1 and TRBJ2-3; TRBD2, the table's D call, was not compared with the DNA. The CDR3 adds up to 21 amino acids, both ends counted. The germline V gene encodes CDR1 SQVTM and CDR2 ANQGSEA. This chain's CDR3 is CSVLLGDGIQYFGPGTNTQYF.

CDR3 region: CASSLGDSRLEAFF. The CDR3 region has the DNA TGTGCCAGCAGTTTGGGGGACAGCCGCCTGGAAGCTTTCTTT. This chain uses TRBV27 with TRBJ1-1, with 7 bases matching TRBD1. The CDR3 length is 14 residues. Germline CDR1 is MNHEY and CDR2 is SMNVEV (reference sequence). V trimming: 3 bases; J trimming: 8 bases; junction bases outside the gene matches: 9.

This chain joins TRBV7-9 and TRBJ2-3, with D perhaps given as TRBD1 or TRBD2 (6 bases each). V shed 5 bases and J shed 6 bases, with 24 bases lying between them. The germline gives CDR1 SEHNR, CDR2 FQNEAQ (reference sequence). The CDR3 has 17 amino acids. CDR3 sequence: CASSQGTIGTPTDTQYF. The CDR3 bases are TGTGCCAGCAGCCAAGGGACAATTGGGACTCCCACGGATACGCAGTATTTT.

This chain connects TRBV6-5 to TRBJ2-4; maybe TRBD1 (7 bases). TRBJ2-7 explains the end of the DNA better; the J call may be wrong. CDR1 is MNHEY, CDR2 SVGAGI, per germline. The CDR3 is made up of 14 amino acids. The chain's CDR3 is CASSVNRGGYEQYF. The DNA of the CDR3 is TGTGCCAGCAGCGTAAACAGGGGAGGCTACGAGCAGTACTTC.

This rearrangement joins TRBV28 to TRBJ2-1; the D gene is possibly TRBD1 (7 bases). The J call is doubtful: the DNA matches TRBJ2-7 better. Germline V gives CDR1 MDHEN, CDR2 SYDVKM. CDR3 size: 16 residues. The CDR3 sequence: CASQGGGTSLYNEQYF. CDR3 coding DNA: TGTGCCAGCCAGGGGGGAGGAACCTCCCTATACAATGAGCAGTACTTC.

The rearrangement joins TRBV7-9 to TRBJ2-4, with D possibly TRBD2 on 6 matching bases. TRBJ2-7 matches the DNA end more closely, so the J call is doubtful. Per the germline V gene, CDR1 is SEHNR and CDR2 is FQNEAQ (reference sequence). The CDR3 consists of 19 residues. The chain's CDR3 is CASSLKAGHNPLWVYEQYF. Here the CDR3 DNA reads TGTGCCAGCAGCTTAAAGGCGGGGCACAACCCGCTCTGGGTCTACGAGCAGTACTTC.

The gene calls are TRBV20-1 and TRBJ2-3; 8 bases line up with TRBD2. This CDR3 is 16 amino acids long. Germline assignment: CDR1 DFQATT and CDR2 SNEGSKA (reference sequence). V lost 5 bases and J lost 6; bases outside the gene matches: 16. CDR3 amino acids: CSASGLAGPSFDTQYF. For the CDR3, the DNA is TGCAGTGCTTCCGGCTTAGCGGGACCCTCCTTCGATACGCAGTATTTT.

The V call is TRBV29-1, the J call TRBJ1-1; TRBD1 might be the D (6 bases). The V end lost 6 bases, the J end lost 6 bases, and 17 bases lay between the germline ends. The CDR3 has 13 amino acids. Germline CDR1 is SQVTM and CDR2 is ANQGSEA. CDR3 sequence reads: CSVNGQPNAEAFF. CDR3 DNA: TGCAGCGTCAACGGACAGCCCAACGCTGAAGCTTTCTTT.

V is TRBV10-3 and J is TRBJ2-1, with TRBD2 identical over 8 bases. The V segment lost 6 bases and the J segment 2 bases; nucleotides outside the gene matches: 9. CDR1 is ENHRY and CDR2 is SYGVKD in the germline V gene. The CDR3 runs to 16 residues. The CDR3 DNA reads as TGTGCCATCAGCGGGTCGCGGGAGGCGACCTACAATGAGCAGTTCTTC. It translates to CAISGSREATYNEQFF.

With respect to this clonotype: This may come from a read error, since a much larger clone is one base off. V and J are TRBV11-2 and TRBJ1-1; 7 nucleotides line up with TRBD1. CDR1 is SGHAT, CDR2 FQNNGV, per germline. The CDR3 consists of 14 residues. CDR3 bases: TGTGCCGGCAGCGCGGACAGGTACCCATGGGAAGCTTTCTTT. It specifies CAGSADRYPWEAFF.

V usage is TRBV5-1 and J usage is TRBJ1-2, with 9 positions matching TRBD1. The CDR3 covers 14 residues. Germline V gene sequence: CDR1 SGHRS, CDR2 YFSETQ. V was pared by 0 bases and J by 6 bases, with 3 bases of the junction left unmatched. CDR3 bases: TGCGCCAGCAGCTTGGACAGGGGGCAGGATGGCTACACCTTC. Protein: CASSLDRGQDGYTF.

This clonotype was observed a handful of times. V gene TRBV29-1 combines with J gene TRBJ2-3; 13 bases line up with TRBD2. V dropped 4 bases and J dropped 6; count of bases not matched to a gene: 4. The CDR3 is 14 amino acids. Germline V gene data show CDR1 as SQVTM and CDR2 as ANQGSEA. CDR3 sequence (DNA): TGCAGCGTTGGGACTAGCGGGAGCGTGGATACGCAGTATTTT. Its protein product is CSVGTSGSVDTQYF.

Only one count was recorded for this clonotype. The chain carries TRBV3-1 and TRBJ1-6; D not certain. Trimming left V 1 base short and J 7 bases short, with 8 bases between. The CDR3 extends over 14 amino acids. Germline V lookup: CDR1 LGHDT, CDR2 YNNKEL (reference sequence). The CDR3 region has the DNA TGTGCCAGCAGCCAAGCTTCGGGGAATTCACCCCTCCACTTT. It specifies CASSQASGNSPLHF.

V and J are TRBV5-1 and TRBJ2-7, with a weak D call TRBD1 (6 bases). Trimming removed 3 bases from V and 2 bases from J, with 12 bases in between. This CDR3 has 14 residues. The germline V gene encodes CDR1 SGHRS and CDR2 YFSETQ. CDR3 nucleotides: TGCGCCAGCAGCTCCCGACAGGAGACCTACGAGCAGTACTTC. Translation: CASSSRQETYEQYF.

The chain links TRBV29-1 to TRBJ2-3; TRBD2 matches 10 bases. CDR1 SQVTM and CDR2 ANQGSEA come from the germline V gene. V was clipped by 3 bases and J by 2 bases; unmatched bases: 8. The CDR3 runs to 16 residues. The CDR3 DNA follows: TGCAGCGTTGAGGGTCAGCTAGCGGGGGTCACAGATACGCAGTATTTT. Its translation: CSVEGQLAGVTDTQYF.

This clonotype has a handful of counts. This chain joins TRBV3-1 and TRBJ2-7; 11 positions match TRBD2. The germline V gene encodes CDR1 LGHDT and CDR2 YNNKEL (reference sequence). With 2 bases clipped from V and 3 bases from J, the junction kept 3 bases outside the gene matches. This CDR3 has 15 amino acids. CDR3 DNA sequence: TGTGCCAGCAGCCAAACTAGCGGGAGTGTCTACGAGCAGTACTTC. It translates to CASSQTSGSVYEQYF.

CDR3 nucleotides: TGTGCCAGCAGTGTAGTATCCTACAATGAGCAGTACTTC. This sequence encodes CASSVVSYNEQYF. The chain recombines TRBV27 with TRBJ2-1, with D uncertain. Near its end, the DNA agrees better with TRBJ2-7, so the J call may be wrong. Looked up from germline, CDR1 is MNHEY and CDR2 is SMNVEV (reference sequence). The CDR3 has 13 residues.